The 18 T cell receptor beta chains presented below share a single source sample, sequenced in a study of cytomegalovirus exposure and HLA in healthy donors. The study ran its PCR with 60 Vbeta and 13 Jbeta primers. Using immunoSEQ multiplex PCR, the repertoire was profiled, and TCRdb retains in-frame clones only, with some absent. The sample holds about 140,000 clones, about 84% seen once. Material: PBMCs. Receptor source: a man over 45 in good health and CMV-seronegative.

This clone has only one observation. This chain uses TRBV6-5 with TRBJ1-6, with 10 positions matching TRBD1. Trimming took 1 base from V and 6 from J; bases not matched to a gene: 3. The germline gives CDR1 MNHEY, CDR2 SVGAGI. The CDR3 loop spans 16 amino acids. Written as DNA, the CDR3 is TGTGCCAGCAGTTACTTCGGACAGGGGGGTAATTCACCCCTCCACTTT. Protein: CASSYFGQGGNSPLHF.

CDR3 sequence reads: CASSSGGRGRRETQYF. CDR3 DNA sequence: TGTGCCAGCAGCTCCGGGGGTAGGGGGCGCCGGGAGACCCAGTACTTC. The chain employs TRBV7-3 and TRBJ2-5; D possibly corresponds to TRBD1 (7 bases). The V end was cut by 4 bases, the J end by 5 bases, with 20 bases between. This CDR3 is built from 16 residues. From germline, CDR1 is SGHTA and CDR2 FQGTGA.

The chain couples TRBV19 to TRBJ1-1; D is unresolved. The germline gives CDR1 LNHDA, CDR2 SQIVND (reference sequence). The CDR3 contains 14 residues. V lost 7 bases to trimming and J lost 3 bases, with 15 bases between them. The CDR3 nucleotides read TGTGCCAGTATCCCCTCGGGGTTGTACACTGAAGCTTTCTTT. Protein product: CASIPSGLYTEAFF. The complete variable domain, with remaining parts taken from reference TRBV19 and TRBJ1-1, reads DGGITQSPKYLFRKEGQNVTLSCEQNLNHDAMYWYRQDPGQGLRLIYYSQIVNDFQKGDIAEGYSVSREKKESFPLTVTSAQKNPTAFYLCASIPSGLYTEAFFGQGTRLTVV.

This clone appeared a few times. The chain employs TRBV27 and TRBJ2-1, with TRBD2 identical over 8 bases. This CDR3 spans 14 amino acids. In germline, CDR1 is MNHEY, CDR2 SMNVEV (reference sequence). V was clipped by 7 bases and J by 5 bases; unmatched bases: 7. DNA of the CDR3: TGTGCCAGCACTCCCGGGGGGGCGAACAATGAGCAGTTCTTC. It yields the protein CASTPGGANNEQFF.

This chain connects TRBV5-1 to TRBJ2-1, with 13 bases fitting TRBD2. The CDR3 loop spans 15 amino acids. The V and J ends lost 3 bases and 7 bases, in that order; junction bases with no gene match: 4. Germline assignment: CDR1 SGHRS and CDR2 YFSETQ. As DNA, the CDR3 is TGCGCCAGCAGCTCCAGGACTAGCGGGGGAAATGAGCAGTTCTTC. This codes for CASSSRTSGGNEQFF.

The V call is TRBV6-1, the J call TRBJ2-1, with TRBD2 as a possible D gene (5 bases). The CDR3 extends over 13 amino acids. Trimming stripped 7 bases from V and 5 bases from J, with 12 bases between. From germline, CDR1 is MNHNS and CDR2 SASEGT. The CDR3 sequence: CASTREGNNEQFF. CDR3 sequence (DNA): TGTGCCAGCACTAGAGAGGGCAACAATGAGCAGTTCTTC.

J is TRBJ1-1 and V is TRBV7-9; TRBD1 aligns across 12 bases. J gave up 8 bases and V 6 bases, and 16 bases lay outside the gene matches. Germline V lookup: CDR1 SEHNR, CDR2 FQNEAQ (reference sequence). This CDR3 has 17 amino acids. CDR3 region: CASRYGTGGILRMEAFF. CDR3 DNA sequence: TGTGCCAGCAGATATGGGACAGGGGGCATTCTGAGGATGGAAGCTTTCTTT.

This sequence joins TRBV9 and TRBJ2-3; 15 bases are a match to TRBD2. V lost 0 bases to trimming and J lost 2 bases; unmatched junction nucleotides: 1. CDR3 size: 17 residues. From germline, CDR1 is SGDLS and CDR2 YYNGEE. In DNA, the CDR3 is TGTGCCAGCAGCGTAGGGACTAGCGGGGGGGCCACAGATACGCAGTATTTT. Its protein product is CASSVGTSGGATDTQYF.

The chain combines TRBV9 with TRBJ1-1, with D maybe TRBD1 (5 bases). Germline values: CDR1 SGDLS, CDR2 YYNGEE. The CDR3 runs 14 residues. The V end lost 1 base, the J end lost 2 bases, and 9 bases lay between the germline ends. DNA for the CDR3: TGTGCCAGCAGCGTAAATCAGGGCAACACTGAAGCTTTCTTT. Its protein is CASSVNQGNTEAFF. The whole variable domain, filled in from reference TRBV9 and TRBJ1-1, reads DSGVTQTPKHLITATGQRVTLRCSPRSGDLSVYWYQQSLDQGLQFLIQYYNGEERAKGNILERFSAQQFPDLHSELNLSSLELGDSALYFCASSVNQGNTEAFFGQGTRLTVV.

This sequence joins TRBV5-1 and TRBJ1-2, with a tentative D call TRBD1 (5 bases). Per germline, CDR1 SGHRS and CDR2 YFSETQ. This CDR3 region has 15 residues. V shed 0 bases and J shed 0 bases, with 9 bases lying between them. The DNA for the CDR3 is TGCGCCAGCAGCTTGGGATCAGGGACTAACTATGGCTACACCTTC. Encoded protein: CASSLGSGTNYGYTF.

The chain combines TRBV25-1 with TRBJ2-7; weak D call: TRBD1 (5 bases). The V end was cut by 2 bases, the J end by 1 base, with 21 bases between. This CDR3 has 18 residues. Per germline, CDR1 MGHDK and CDR2 SYGVNS. The CDR3 nucleotides are TGTGCCAGCAGTGAAGTTGGGAAGGCCGAAGGGGCTTCCTACGAGCAGTACTTC. It specifies CASSEVGKAEGASYEQYF.

The chain employs TRBV2 and TRBJ2-7, with D hard to call. There are 13 residues in the CDR3. CDR1 is SNHLY and CDR2 is FYNNEI in the germline V gene. V lost 7 bases to trimming and J lost 0 bases, with 10 bases between them. The CDR3 DNA reads TGTGCCAGCACCCCCGCGGACTCCTACGAGCAGTACTTC. Translating it yields CASTPADSYEQYF.

The V gene is TRBV5-1, the J gene TRBJ2-5; weak D call: TRBD2 (5 bases). Trimming took off 4 bases at V and 5 bases at J, with 15 bases between the two ends. CDR3 length equals 14 residues. The V gene's germline CDR1 is SGHRS and CDR2 YFSETQ. The DNA for the CDR3 is TGCGCCAGCAGCCCAATGGTTGGGGAGGAGACCCAGTACTTC. Residues: CASSPMVGEETQYF.

The chain joins TRBV10-1 to TRBJ2-7, with 11 bases lining up with TRBD2. V shed 7 bases and J 5 bases; nucleotides not matched to a gene: 13. The CDR3 spans 16 residues. In germline, CDR1 is WNHNN, CDR2 SYGVQD (reference sequence). In nucleotides, the CDR3 is TGCGCCAGCAAGGGACTAGCGGCTGTGTCGGGGAACGAGCAGTACTTC. This sequence encodes CASKGLAAVSGNEQYF.

This clone was detected only a few times. This chain links TRBV5-1 with TRBJ2-1, with D possibly matching TRBD2 (6 bases). The CDR3 runs to 12 residues. V dropped 2 bases and J dropped 10 bases, with 10 bases sitting between them. CDR1 and CDR2 from the germline V gene are SGHRS and YFSETQ. The CDR3 DNA sequence: TGCGCCAGCAGCTTAGGCGGGAAAGAGCAGTTCTTC. Translation: CASSLGGKEQFF.

The J gene is TRBJ1-2, the V gene TRBV19; tentative D call: TRBD1 (6 bases). Germline V gene data show CDR1 as LNHDA and CDR2 as SQIVND (reference sequence). The CDR3 loop spans 14 amino acids. The V end was cut by 3 bases, the J end by 2 bases, with 10 bases between. The CDR3 coding sequence is TGTGCCAGTAGTATCTCAGACAGGAACTATGGCTACACCTTC. It specifies CASSISDRNYGYTF.

This clone appeared a few times. This chain uses TRBV5-1 with TRBJ1-6, with TRBD1 as a possible D gene (6 bases). Between the trimmed V and J ends, which lost 2 bases and 5 bases, there was a span of 11 bases. This CDR3 is 15 amino acids long. Germline V lookup: CDR1 SGHRS, CDR2 YFSETQ. CDR3 in amino acids: CASSFDRRNNSPLHF. For the CDR3, the DNA is TGCGCCAGCAGCTTCGACAGGCGGAATAATTCACCCCTCCACTTT.

This clone showed up just a few times. The chain has TRBV6-1 and TRBJ1-5, with D possibly matching TRBD1 (5 bases). Trimming pared 4 bases from V and 3 bases from J, leaving 13 bases between. Germline-derived CDR1 and CDR2 are MNHNS and SASEGT. The CDR3 is made up of 15 amino acids. The CDR3 is CASSALNRYNQPQHF. The CDR3, as DNA: TGTGCCAGCAGTGCCTTAAACAGGTACAATCAGCCCCAGCATTTT.